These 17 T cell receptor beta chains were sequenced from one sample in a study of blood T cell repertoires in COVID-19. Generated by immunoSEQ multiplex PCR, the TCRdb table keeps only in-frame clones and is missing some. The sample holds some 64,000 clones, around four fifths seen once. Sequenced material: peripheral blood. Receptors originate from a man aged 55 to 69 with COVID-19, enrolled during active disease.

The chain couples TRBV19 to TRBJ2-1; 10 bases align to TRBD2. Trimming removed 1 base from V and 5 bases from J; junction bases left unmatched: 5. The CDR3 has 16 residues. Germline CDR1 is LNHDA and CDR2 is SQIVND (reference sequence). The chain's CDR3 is CASSIGSGGVHNEQFF. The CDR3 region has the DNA TGTGCCAGTAGTATAGGAAGCGGGGGGGTACACAATGAGCAGTTCTTC.

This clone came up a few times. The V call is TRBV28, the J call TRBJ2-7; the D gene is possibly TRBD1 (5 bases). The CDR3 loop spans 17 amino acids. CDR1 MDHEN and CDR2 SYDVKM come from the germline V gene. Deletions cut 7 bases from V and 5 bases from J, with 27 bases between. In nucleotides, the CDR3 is TGTGCCAGCACCCCGGGTGGGTATCAGGGCGGATTCAACGAGCAGTACTTC. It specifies CASTPGGYQGGFNEQYF.

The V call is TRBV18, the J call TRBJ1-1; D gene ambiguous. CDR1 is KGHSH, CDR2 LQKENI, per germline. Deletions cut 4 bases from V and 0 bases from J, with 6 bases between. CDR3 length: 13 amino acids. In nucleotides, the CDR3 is TGTGCCAGCTCACAAACAGTGAACACTGAAGCTTTCTTT. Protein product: CASSQTVNTEAFF.

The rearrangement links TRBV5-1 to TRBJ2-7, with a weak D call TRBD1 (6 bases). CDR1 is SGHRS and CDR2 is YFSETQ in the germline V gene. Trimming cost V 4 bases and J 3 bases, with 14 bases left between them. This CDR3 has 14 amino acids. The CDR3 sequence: CASSHTGSRYEQYF. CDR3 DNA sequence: TGCGCCAGCAGCCATACAGGGTCCCGCTACGAGCAGTACTTC.

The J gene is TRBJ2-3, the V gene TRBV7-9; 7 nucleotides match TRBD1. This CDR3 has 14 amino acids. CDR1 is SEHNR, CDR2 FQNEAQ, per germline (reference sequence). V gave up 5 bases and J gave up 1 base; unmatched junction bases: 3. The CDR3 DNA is TGTGCCAGCAGCATTGGACAGGGCACAGATACGCAGTATTTT. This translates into CASSIGQGTDTQYF.

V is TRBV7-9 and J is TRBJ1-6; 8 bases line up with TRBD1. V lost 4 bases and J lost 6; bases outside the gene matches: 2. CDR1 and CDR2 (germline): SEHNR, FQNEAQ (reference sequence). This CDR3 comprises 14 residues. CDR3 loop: CASSSGQANSPLHF. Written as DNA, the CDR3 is TGTGCCAGCAGCTCGGGACAGGCTAATTCACCCCTCCACTTT.

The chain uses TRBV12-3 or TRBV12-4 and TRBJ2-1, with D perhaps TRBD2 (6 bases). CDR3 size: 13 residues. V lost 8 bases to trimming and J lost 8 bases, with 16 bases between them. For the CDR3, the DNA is TGTGCCAGCGGATGGAGGGCCCAGTATGAGCAGTTCTTC. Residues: CASGWRAQYEQFF.

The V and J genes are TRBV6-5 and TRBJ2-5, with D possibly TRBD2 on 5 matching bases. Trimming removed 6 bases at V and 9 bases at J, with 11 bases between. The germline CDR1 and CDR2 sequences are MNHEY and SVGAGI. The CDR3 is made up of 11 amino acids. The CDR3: CASRDFGAQYF. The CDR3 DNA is TGTGCCAGCAGGGACTTCGGGGCCCAGTACTTC.

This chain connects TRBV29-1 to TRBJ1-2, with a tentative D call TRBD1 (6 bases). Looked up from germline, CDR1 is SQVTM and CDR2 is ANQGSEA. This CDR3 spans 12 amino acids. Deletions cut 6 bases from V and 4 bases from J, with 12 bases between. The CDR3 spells CSVDRNIYGYTF. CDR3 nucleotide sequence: TGCAGCGTAGACAGGAACATCTATGGCTACACCTTC.

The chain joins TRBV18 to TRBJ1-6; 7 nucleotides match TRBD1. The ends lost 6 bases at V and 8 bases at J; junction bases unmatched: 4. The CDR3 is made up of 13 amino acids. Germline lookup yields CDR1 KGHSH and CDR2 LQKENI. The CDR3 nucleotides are TGTGCCAGCTCTCCGGGACAGCATTCACCCCTCCACTTT. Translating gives CASSPGQHSPLHF.

CDR3 nucleotides: TGTGCCAGCAGCCTCAAGGAGAGCTCCTATAATTCACCCCTCCACTTT. Translating it yields CASSLKESSYNSPLHF. This rearrangement joins TRBV9 to TRBJ1-6; D call uncertain. Trimming stripped 4 bases from V and 0 bases from J, with 11 bases between. The CDR3 extends over 16 amino acids. Germline V gives CDR1 SGDLS, CDR2 YYNGEE.

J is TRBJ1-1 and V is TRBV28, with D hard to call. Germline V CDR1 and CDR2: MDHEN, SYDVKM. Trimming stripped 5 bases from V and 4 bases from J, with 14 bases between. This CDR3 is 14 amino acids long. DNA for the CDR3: TGTGCCAGCAGTCTCCGAGTGGGCACCACTGAAGCTTTCTTT. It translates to CASSLRVGTTEAFF.

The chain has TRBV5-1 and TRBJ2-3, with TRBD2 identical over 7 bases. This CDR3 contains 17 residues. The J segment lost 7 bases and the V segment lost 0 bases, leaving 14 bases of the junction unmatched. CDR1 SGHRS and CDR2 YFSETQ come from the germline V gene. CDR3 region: CASSLALSGGRQNTQYF. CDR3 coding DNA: TGCGCCAGCAGCTTGGCCCTATCGGGGGGAAGACAGAATACGCAGTATTTT.

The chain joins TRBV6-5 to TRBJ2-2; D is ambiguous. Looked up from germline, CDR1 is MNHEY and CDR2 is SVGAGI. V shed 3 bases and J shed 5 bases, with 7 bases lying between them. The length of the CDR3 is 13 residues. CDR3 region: CASSYTETGELFF. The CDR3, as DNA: TGTGCCAGCAGTTATACGGAGACCGGGGAGCTGTTTTTT.

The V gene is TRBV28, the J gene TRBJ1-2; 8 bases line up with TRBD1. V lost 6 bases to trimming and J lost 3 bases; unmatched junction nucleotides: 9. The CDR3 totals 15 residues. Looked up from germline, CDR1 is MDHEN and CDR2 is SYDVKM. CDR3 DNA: TGTGCCAGCAGCTACTCCACAGGGGGGTACTATGGCTACACCTTC. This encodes CASSYSTGGYYGYTF.

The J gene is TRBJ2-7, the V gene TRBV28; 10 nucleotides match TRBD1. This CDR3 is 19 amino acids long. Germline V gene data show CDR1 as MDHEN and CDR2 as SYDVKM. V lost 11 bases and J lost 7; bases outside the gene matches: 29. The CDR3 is CASPPGQGTRWSLPPEQYF. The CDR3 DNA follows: TGTGCCTCTCCCCCGGGACAGGGGACGCGATGGTCCCTACCTCCGGAGCAGTACTTC.

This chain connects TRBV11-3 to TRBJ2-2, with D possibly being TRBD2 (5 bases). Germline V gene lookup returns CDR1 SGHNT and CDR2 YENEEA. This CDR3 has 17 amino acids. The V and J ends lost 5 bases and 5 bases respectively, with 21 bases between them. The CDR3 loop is CASSPGLGKSDTGELFF. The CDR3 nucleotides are TGTGCCAGCAGCCCCGGACTGGGAAAGAGCGATACCGGGGAGCTGTTTTTT.